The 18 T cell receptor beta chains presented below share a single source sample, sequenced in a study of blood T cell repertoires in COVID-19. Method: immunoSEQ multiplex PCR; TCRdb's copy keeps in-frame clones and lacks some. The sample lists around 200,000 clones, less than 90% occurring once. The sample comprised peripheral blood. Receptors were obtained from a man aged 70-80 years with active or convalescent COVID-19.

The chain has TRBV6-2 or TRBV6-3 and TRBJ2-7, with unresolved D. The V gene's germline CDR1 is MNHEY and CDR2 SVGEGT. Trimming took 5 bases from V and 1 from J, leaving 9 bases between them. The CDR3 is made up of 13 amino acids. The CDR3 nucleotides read TGTGCCAGCAGTAAGACTGTTTCCTACGAGCAGTACTTC. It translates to CASSKTVSYEQYF.

The CDR3 loop is CASSQDISASGANVLTF. Here the CDR3 DNA reads TGCGCCAGCAGCCAAGATATTTCCGCGTCTGGGGCCAACGTCCTGACTTTC. The rearrangement uses TRBV4-3 and TRBJ2-6; D is undetermined. In germline, CDR1 is LGHNA, CDR2 YSLEER. This CDR3 is built from 17 residues. The V gene lost 0 bases and the J gene lost 1 base, with 10 bases spanning the gap.

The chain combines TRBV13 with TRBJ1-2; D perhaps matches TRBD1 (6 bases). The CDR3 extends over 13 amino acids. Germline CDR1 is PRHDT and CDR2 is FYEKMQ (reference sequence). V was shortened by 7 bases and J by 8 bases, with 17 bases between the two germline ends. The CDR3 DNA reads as TGTGCCAGCAACCGGGGGGCAACAGGGGGCTACACCTTC. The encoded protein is CASNRGATGGYTF.

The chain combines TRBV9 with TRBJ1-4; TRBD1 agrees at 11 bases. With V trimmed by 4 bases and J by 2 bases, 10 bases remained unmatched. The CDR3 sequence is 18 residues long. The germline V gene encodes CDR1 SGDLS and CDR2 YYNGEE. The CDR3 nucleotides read TGTGCCAGCAGCCCCAGAGGGACAGGGGGGTTTACTAATGAAAAACTGTTTTTT. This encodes CASSPRGTGGFTNEKLFF.

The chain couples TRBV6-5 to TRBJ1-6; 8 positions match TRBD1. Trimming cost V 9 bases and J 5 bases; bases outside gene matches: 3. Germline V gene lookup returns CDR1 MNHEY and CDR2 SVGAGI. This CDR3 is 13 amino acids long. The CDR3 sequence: CASMTGDNSPLHF. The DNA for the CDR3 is TGTGCCAGTATGACAGGGGATAATTCACCCCTCCACTTT.

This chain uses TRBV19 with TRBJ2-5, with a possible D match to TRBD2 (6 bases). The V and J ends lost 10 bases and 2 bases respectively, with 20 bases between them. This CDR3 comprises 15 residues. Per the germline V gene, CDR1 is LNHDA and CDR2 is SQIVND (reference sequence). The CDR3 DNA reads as TGTGCCACCACGGAGGGGAATTTCGATCAAGAGACCCAGTACTTC. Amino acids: CATTEGNFDQETQYF.

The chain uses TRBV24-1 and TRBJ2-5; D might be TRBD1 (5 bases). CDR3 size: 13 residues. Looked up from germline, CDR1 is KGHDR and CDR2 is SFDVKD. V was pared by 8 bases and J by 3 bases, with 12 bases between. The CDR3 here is CATKGIAEETQYF. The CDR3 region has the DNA TGTGCCACCAAGGGGATTGCGGAAGAGACCCAGTACTTC.

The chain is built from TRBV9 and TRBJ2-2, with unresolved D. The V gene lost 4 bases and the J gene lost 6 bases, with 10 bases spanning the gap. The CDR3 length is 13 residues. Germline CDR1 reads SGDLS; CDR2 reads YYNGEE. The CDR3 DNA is TGTGCCAGCAGCTTCCTTAGCTCCGGGGAGCTGTTTTTT. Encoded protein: CASSFLSSGELFF. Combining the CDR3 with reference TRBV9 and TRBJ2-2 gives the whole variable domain DSGVTQTPKHLITATGQRVTLRCSPRSGDLSVYWYQQSLDQGLQFLIQYYNGEERAKGNILERFSAQQFPDLHSELNLSSLELGDSALYFCASSFLSSGELFFGEGSRLTVL.

The CDR3 bases are TGTGCCAGCAGTGAGCGCGGCAGGGGGATTTCCACAGATACGCAGTATTTT. It codes for CASSERGRGISTDTQYF. J is TRBJ2-3 and V is TRBV28, with 7 bases matching TRBD1. Unmatched junction bases numbered 13, after V lost 5 bases and J lost 2 bases. The CDR3 has 17 amino acids. Germline values: CDR1 MDHEN, CDR2 SYDVKM. The variable domain in full, with the rest retrieved from reference TRBV28 and TRBJ2-3, is DVKVTQSSRYLVKRTGEKVFLECVQDMDHENMFWYRQDPGLGLRLIYFSYDVKMKEKGDIPEGYSVSREKKERFSLILESASTNQTSMYLCASSERGRGISTDTQYFGPGTRLTVL.

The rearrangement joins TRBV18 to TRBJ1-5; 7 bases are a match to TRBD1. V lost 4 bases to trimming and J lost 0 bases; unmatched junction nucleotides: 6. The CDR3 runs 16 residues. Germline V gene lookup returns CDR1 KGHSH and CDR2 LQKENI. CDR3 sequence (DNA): TGTGCCAGCTCACTAACAGGGGAAAATAGCAATCAGCCCCAGCATTTT. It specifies CASSLTGENSNQPQHF.

The CDR3 here is CASSLGPGQANTEAFF. In DNA, the CDR3 is TGTGCCAGCAGCTTGGGTCCGGGACAGGCGAACACTGAAGCTTTCTTT. The V call is TRBV5-5, the J call TRBJ1-1; 8 bases are shared with TRBD1. Losses at the gene ends were 0 bases for V and 1 base for J; bases not matched to a gene: 5. The CDR3 is 16 residues long. The germline V gene has CDR1 SGHKS and CDR2 YYEKEE (reference sequence).

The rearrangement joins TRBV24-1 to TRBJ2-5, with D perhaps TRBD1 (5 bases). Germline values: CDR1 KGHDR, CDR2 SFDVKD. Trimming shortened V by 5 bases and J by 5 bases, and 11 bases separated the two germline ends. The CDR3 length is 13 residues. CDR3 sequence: CATSAPRQETQYF. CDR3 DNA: TGTGCCACCAGTGCCCCCAGACAGGAGACCCAGTACTTC.

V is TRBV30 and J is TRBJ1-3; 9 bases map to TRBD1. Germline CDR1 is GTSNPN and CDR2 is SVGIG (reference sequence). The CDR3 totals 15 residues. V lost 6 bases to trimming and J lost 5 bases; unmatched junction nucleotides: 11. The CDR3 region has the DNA TGTGCCTGCCCCCACCGGGACAGGGTGAGAAACACCATATATTTT. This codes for CACPHRDRVRNTIYF. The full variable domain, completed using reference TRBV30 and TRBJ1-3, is SQTIHQWPATLVQPVGSPLSLECTVEGTSNPNLYWYRQAAGRGLQLLFYSVGIGQISSEVPQNLSASRPQDRQFILSSKKLLLSDSGFYLCACPHRDRVRNTIYFGEGSWLTVV.

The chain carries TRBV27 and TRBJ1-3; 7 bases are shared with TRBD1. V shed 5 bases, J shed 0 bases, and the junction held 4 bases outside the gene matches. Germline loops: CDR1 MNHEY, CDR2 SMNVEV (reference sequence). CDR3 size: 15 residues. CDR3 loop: CASSPRTGSGNTIYF. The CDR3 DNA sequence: TGTGCCAGCAGTCCCCGGACAGGCTCTGGAAACACCATATATTTT.

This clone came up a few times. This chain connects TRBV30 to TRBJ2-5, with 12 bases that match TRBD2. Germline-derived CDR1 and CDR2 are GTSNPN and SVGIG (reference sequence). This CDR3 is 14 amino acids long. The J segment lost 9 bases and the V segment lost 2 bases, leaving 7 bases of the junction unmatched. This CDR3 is CAWSPRLAGDSQYF. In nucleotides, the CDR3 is TGTGCCTGGAGTCCACGACTAGCGGGGGACTCCCAGTACTTC. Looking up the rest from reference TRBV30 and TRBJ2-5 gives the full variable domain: SQTIHQWPATLVQPVGSPLSLECTVEGTSNPNLYWYRQAAGRGLQLLFYSVGIGQISSEVPQNLSASRPQDRQFILSSKKLLLSDSGFYLCAWSPRLAGDSQYFGPGTRLLVL.

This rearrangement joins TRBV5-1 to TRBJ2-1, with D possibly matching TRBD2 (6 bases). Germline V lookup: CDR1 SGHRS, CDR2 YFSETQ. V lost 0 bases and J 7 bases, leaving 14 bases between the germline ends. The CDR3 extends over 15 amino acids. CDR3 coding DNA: TGCGCCAGCAGCTTGGCCCCTAGCGAAGGGAATGAGCAGTTCTTC. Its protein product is CASSLAPSEGNEQFF.

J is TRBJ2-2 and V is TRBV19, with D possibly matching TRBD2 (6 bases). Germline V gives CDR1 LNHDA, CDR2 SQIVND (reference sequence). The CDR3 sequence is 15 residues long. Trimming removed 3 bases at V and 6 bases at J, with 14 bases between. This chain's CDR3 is CASSISGSRSGELFF. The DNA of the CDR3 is TGTGCCAGTAGTATTAGCGGCAGCCGGTCCGGGGAGCTGTTTTTT.

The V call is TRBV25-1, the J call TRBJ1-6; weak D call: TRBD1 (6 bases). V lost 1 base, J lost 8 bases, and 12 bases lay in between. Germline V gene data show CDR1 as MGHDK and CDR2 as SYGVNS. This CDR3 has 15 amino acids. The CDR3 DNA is TGTGCCAGCAGTGAATCGAACAGGGATTATTCACCCCTCCACTTT. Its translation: CASSESNRDYSPLHF.